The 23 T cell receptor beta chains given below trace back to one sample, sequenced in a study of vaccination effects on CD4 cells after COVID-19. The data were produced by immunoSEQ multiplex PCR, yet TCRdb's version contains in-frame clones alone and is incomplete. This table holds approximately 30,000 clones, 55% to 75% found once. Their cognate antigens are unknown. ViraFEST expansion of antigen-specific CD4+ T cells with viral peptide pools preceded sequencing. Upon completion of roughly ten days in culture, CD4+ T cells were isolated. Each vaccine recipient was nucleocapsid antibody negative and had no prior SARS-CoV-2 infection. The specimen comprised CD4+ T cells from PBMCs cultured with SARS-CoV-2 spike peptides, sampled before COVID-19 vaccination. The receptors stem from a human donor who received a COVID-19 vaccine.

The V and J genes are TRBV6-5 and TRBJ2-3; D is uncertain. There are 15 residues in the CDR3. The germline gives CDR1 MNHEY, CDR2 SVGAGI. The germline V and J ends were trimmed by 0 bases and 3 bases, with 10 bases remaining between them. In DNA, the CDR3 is TGTGCCAGCAGTTACTCCGATCCGCTTACAGATACGCAGTATTTT. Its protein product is CASSYSDPLTDTQYF.

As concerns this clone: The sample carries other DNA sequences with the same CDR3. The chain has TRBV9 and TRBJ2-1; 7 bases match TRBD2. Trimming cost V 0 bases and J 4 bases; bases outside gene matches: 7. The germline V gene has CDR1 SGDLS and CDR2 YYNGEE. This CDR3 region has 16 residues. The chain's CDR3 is CASSVGSAGAYNEQFF. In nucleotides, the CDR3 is TGTGCCAGCAGCGTAGGATCGGCGGGAGCATACAATGAGCAGTTCTTC.

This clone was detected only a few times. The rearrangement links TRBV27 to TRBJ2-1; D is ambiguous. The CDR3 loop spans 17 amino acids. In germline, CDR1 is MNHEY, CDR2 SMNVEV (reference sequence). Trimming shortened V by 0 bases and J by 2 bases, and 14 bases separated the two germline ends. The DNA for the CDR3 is TGTGCCAGCAGTTTATCGGGTTGGTATTCCCCCTACAATGAGCAGTTCTTC. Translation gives CASSLSGWYSPYNEQFF.

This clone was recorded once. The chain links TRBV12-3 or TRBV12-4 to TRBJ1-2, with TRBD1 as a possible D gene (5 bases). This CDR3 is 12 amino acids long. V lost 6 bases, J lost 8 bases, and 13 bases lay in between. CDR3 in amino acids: CASRSLRGGYTF. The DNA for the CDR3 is TGTGCCAGCAGATCCCTGAGGGGCGGCTACACCTTC.

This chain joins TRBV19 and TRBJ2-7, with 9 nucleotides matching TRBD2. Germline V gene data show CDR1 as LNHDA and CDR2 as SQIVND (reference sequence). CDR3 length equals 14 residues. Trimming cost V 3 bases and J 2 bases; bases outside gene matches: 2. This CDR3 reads CASSMGGRAYEQYF. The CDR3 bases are TGTGCCAGTAGTATGGGCGGGAGGGCCTACGAGCAGTACTTC.

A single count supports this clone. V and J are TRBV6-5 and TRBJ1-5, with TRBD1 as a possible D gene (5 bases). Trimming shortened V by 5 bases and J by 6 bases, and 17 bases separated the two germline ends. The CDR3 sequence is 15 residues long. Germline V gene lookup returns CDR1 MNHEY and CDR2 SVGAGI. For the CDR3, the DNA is TGTGCCAGCAGTAAGAGGGGATTCAGTGGTCAGCCCCAGCATTTT. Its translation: CASSKRGFSGQPQHF.

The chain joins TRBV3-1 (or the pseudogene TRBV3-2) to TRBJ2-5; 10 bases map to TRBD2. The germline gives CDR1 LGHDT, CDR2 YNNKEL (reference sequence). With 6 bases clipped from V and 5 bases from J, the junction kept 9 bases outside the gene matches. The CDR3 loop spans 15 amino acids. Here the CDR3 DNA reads TGTGCCAGCAGGCCCCTAGCGGGGGTTCGGGAGACCCAGTACTTC. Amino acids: CASRPLAGVRETQYF.

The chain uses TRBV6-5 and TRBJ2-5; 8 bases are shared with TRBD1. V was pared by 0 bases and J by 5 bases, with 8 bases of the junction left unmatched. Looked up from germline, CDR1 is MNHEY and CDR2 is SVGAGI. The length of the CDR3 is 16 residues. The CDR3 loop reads CASSYSDRALGETQYF. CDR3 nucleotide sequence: TGTGCCAGCAGTTACTCGGACAGGGCGTTGGGGGAGACCCAGTACTTC.

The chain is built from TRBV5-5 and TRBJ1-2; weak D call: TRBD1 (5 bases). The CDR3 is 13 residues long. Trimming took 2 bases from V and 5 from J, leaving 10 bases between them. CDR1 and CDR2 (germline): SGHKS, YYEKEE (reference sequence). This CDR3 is CASSLSSGYGYTF. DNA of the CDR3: TGTGCCAGCAGCTTATCTTCAGGGTATGGCTACACCTTC.

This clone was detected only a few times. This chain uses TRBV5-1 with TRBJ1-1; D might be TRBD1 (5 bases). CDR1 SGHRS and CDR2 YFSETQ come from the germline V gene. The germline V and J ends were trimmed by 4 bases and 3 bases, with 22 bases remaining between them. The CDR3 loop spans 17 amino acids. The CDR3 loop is CASSRVGSGREDTEAFF. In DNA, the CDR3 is TGCGCCAGCAGCCGGGTTGGGTCAGGGCGGGAGGACACTGAAGCTTTCTTT.

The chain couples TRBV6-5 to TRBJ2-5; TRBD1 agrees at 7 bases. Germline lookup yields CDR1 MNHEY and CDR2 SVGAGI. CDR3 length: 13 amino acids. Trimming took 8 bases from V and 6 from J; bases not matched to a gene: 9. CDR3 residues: CASGPDRAKTQYF. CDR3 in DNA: TGTGCCAGCGGCCCCGACAGGGCGAAGACCCAGTACTTC.

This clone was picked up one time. CDR3 DNA sequence: TGTGCCAGCAGTTATATACTCGATCAGCCCCAGCATTTT. Protein product: CASSYILDQPQHF. The rearrangement uses TRBV2 and TRBJ1-5, with no clear D. V lost 5 bases to trimming and J lost 5 bases, with 10 bases between them. Germline assignment: CDR1 SNHLY and CDR2 FYNNEI. This CDR3 is built from 13 residues.

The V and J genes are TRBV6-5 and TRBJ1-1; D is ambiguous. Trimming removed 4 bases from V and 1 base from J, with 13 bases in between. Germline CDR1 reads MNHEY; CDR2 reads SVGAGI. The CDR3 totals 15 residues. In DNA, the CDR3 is TGTGCCAGCAGTTCTCCAGCCACGGCGAACACTGAAGCTTTCTTT. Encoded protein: CASSSPATANTEAFF.

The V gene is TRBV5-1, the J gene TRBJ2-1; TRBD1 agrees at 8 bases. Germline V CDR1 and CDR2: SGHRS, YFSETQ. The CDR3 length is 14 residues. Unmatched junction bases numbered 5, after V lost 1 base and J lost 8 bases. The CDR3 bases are TGCGCCAGCAGCTTGTACAGGGGGGAGGATGAGCAGTTCTTC. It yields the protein CASSLYRGEDEQFF.

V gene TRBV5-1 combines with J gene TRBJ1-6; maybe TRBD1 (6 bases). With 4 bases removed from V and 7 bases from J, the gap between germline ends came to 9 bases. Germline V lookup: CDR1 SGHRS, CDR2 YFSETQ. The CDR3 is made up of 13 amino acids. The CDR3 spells CASSPDRNSPLHF. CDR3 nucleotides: TGCGCCAGCAGCCCGGACAGAAATTCACCCCTCCACTTT.

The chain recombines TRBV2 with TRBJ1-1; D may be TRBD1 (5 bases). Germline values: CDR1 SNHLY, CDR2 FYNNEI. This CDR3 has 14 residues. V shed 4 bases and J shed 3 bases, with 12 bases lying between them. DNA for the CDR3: TGTGCCAGCAGTGCATTGGGGGGGGACACTGAAGCTTTCTTT. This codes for CASSALGGDTEAFF.

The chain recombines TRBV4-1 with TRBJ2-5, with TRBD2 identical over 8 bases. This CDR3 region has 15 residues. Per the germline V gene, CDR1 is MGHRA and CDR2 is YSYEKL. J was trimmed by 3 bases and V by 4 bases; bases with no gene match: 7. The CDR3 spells CASSLIGGAKETQYF. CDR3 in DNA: TGCGCCAGCAGCCTCATCGGGGGGGCCAAAGAGACCCAGTACTTC.

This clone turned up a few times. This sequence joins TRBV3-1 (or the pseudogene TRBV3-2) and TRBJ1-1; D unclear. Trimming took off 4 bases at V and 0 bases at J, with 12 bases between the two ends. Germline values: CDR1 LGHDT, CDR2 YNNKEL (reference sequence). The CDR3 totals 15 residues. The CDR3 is CASSPLLFVNTEAFF. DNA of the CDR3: TGTGCCAGCAGCCCTCTCCTGTTCGTGAACACTGAAGCTTTCTTT.

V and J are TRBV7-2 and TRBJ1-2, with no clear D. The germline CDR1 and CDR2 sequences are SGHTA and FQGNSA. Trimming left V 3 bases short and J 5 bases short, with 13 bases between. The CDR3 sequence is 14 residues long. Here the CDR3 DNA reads TGTGCCAGCAGCTTGGACGGTGTAAGATATGGCTACACCTTC. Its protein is CASSLDGVRYGYTF.

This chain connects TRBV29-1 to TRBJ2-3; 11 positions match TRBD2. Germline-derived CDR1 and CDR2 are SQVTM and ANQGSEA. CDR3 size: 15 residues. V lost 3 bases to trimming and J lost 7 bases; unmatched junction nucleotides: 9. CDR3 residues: CSVDQRLAGSYTQYF. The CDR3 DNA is TGCAGCGTTGATCAAAGACTAGCGGGATCCTATACGCAGTATTTT.

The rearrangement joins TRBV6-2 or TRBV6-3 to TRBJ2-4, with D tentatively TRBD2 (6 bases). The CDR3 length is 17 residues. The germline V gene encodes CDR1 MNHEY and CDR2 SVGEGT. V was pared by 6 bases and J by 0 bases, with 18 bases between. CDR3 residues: CASSGDLGGIAKNIQYF. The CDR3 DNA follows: TGTGCCAGCAGCGGGGATCTAGGCGGGATAGCCAAAAACATTCAGTACTTC.

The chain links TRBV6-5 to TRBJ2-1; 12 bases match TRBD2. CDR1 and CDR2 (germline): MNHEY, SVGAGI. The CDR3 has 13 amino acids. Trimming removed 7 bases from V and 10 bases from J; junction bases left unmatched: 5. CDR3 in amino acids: CASTSSGRVEQFF. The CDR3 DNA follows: TGTGCCAGCACGTCTAGCGGGAGGGTCGAGCAGTTCTTC.

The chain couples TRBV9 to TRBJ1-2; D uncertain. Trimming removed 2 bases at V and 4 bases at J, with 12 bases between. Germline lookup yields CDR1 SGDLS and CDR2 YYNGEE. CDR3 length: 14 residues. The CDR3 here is CASSVEGPGYGYTF. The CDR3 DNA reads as TGTGCCAGCAGCGTCGAGGGCCCCGGCTATGGCTACACCTTC.